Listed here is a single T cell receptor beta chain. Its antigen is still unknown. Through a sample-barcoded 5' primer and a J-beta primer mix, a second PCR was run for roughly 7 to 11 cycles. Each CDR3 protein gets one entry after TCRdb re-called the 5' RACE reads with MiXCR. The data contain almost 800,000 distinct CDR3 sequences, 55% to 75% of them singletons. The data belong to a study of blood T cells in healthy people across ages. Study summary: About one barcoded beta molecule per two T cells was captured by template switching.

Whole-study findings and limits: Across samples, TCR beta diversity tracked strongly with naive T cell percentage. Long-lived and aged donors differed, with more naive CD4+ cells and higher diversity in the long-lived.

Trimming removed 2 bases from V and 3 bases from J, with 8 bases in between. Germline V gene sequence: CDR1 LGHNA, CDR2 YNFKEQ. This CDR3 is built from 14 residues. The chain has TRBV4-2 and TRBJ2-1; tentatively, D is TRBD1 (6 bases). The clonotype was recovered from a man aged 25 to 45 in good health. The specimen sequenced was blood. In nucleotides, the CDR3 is TGTGCCAGCAGCCAATGGACAGACTACAATGAGCAGTTCTTC. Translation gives CASSQWTDYNEQFF.